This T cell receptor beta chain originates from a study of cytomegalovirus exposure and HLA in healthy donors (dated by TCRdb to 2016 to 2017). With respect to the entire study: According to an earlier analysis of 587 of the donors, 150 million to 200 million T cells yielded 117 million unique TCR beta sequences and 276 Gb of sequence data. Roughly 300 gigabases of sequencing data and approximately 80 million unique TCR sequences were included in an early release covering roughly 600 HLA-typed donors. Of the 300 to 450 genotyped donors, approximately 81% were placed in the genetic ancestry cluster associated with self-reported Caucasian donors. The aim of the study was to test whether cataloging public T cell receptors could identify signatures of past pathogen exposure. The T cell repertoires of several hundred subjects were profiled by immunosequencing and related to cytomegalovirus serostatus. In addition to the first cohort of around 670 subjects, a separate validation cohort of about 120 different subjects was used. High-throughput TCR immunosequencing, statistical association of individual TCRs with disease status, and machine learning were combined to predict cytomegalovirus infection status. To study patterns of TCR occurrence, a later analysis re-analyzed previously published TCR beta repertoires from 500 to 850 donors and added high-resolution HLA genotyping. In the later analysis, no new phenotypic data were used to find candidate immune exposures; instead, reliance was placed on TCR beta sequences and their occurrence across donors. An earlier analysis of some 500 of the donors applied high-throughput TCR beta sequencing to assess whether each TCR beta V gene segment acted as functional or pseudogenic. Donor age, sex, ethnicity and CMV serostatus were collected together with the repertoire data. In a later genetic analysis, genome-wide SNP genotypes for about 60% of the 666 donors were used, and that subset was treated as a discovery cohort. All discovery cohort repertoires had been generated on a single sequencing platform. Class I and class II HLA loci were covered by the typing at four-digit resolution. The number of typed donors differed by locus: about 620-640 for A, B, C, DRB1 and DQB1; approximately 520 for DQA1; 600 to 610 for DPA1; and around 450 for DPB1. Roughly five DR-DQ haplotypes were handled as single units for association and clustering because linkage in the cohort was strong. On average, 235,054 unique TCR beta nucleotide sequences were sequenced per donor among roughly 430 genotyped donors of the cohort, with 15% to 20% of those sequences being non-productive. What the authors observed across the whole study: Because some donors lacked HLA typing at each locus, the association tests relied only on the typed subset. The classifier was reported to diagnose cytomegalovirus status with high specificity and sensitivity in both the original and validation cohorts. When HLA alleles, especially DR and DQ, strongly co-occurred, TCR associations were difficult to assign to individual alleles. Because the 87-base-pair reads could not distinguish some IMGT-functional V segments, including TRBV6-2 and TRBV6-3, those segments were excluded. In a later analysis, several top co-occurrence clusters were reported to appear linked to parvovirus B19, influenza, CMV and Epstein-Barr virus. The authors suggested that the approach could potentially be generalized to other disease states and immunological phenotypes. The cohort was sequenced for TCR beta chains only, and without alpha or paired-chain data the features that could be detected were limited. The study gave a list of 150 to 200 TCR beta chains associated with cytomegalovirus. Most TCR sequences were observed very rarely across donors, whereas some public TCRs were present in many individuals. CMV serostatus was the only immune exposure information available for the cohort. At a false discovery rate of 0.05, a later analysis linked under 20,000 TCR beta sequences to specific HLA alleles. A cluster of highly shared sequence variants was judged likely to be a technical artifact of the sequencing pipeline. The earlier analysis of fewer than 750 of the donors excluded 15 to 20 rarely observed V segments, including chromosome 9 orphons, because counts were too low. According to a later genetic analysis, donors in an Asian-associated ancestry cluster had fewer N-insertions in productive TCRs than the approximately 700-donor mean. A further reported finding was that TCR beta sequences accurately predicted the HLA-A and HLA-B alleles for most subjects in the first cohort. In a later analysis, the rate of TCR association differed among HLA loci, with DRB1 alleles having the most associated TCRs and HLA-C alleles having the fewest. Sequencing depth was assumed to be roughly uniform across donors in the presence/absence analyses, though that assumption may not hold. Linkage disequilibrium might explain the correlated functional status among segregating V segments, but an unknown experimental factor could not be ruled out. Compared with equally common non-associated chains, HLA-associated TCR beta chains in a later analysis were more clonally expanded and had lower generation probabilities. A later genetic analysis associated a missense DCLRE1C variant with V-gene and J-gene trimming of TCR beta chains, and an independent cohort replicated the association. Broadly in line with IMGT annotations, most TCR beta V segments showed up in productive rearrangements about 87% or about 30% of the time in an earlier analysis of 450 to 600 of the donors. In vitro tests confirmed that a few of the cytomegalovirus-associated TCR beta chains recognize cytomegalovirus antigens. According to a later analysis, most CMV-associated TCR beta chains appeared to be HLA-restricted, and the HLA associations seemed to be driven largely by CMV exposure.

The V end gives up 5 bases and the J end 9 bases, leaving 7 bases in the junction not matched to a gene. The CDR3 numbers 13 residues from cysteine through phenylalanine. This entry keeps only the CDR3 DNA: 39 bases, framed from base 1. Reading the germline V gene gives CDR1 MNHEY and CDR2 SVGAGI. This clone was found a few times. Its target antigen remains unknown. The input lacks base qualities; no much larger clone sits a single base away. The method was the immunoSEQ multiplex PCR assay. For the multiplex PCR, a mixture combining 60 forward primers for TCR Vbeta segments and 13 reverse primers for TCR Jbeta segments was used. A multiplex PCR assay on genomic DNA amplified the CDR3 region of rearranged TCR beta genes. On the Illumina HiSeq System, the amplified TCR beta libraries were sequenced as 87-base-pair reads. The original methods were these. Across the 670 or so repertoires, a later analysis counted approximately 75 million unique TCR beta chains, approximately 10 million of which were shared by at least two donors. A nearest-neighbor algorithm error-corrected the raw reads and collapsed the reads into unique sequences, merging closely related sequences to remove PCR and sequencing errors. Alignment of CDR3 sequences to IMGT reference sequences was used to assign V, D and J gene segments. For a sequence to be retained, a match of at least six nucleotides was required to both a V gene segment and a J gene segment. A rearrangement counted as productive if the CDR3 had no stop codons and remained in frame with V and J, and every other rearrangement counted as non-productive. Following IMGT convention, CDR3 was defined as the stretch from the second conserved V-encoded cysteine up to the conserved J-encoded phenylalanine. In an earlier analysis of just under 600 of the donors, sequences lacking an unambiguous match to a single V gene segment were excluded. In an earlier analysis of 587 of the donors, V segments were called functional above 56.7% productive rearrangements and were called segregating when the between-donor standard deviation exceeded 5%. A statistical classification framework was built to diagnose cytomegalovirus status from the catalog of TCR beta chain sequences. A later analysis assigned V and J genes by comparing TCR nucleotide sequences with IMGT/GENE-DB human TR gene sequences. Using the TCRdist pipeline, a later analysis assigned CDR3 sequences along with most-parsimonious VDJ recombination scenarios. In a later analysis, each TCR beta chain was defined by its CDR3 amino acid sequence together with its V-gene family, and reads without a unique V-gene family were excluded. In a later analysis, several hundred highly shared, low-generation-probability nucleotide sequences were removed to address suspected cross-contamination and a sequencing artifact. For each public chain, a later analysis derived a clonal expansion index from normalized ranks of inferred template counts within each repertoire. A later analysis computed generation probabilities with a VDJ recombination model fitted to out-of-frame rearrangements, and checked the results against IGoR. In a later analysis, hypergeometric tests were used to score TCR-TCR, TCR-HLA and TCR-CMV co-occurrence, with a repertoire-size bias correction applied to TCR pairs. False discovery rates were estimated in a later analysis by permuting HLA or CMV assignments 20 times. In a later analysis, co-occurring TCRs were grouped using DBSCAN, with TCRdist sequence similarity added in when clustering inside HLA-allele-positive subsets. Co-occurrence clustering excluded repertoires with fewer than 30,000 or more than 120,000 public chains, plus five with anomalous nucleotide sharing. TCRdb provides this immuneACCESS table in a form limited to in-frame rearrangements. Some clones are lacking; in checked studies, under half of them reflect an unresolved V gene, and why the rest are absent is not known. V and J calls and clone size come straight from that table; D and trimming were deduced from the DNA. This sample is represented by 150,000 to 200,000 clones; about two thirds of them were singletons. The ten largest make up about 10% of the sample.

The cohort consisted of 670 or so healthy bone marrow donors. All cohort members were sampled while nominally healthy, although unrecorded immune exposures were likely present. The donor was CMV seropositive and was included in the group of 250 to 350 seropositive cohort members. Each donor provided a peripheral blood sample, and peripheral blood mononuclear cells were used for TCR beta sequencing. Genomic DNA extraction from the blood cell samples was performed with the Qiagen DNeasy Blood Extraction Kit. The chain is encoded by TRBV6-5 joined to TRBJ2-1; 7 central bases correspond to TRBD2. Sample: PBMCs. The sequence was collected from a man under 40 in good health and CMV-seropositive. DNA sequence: TGTGCCAGCAGTGTTAGACTAGCAATTGAGCAGTTCTTC. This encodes CASSVRLAIEQFF.